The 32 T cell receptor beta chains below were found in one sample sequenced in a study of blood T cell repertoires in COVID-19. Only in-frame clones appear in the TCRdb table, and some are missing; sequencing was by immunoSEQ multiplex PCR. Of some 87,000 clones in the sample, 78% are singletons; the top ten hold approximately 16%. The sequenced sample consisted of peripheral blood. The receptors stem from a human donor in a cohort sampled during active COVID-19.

The CDR3 DNA follows: TGTGCCAGCAGCACTGAAGAGACCCAGTACTTC. Protein product: CASSTEETQYF. This chain joins TRBV5-6 and TRBJ2-5; no definite D call. CDR1 is SGHDT, CDR2 YYEEEE, per germline. Trimming removed 4 bases at V and 3 bases at J, with 4 bases between. This CDR3 has 11 amino acids.

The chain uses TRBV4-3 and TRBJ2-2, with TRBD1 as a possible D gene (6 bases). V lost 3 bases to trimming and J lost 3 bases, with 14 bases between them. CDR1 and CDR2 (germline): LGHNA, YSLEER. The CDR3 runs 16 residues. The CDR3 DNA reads TGCGCCAGCAGCCAGGATGGACAGTTCCACACCGGGGAGCTGTTTTTT. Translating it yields CASSQDGQFHTGELFF.

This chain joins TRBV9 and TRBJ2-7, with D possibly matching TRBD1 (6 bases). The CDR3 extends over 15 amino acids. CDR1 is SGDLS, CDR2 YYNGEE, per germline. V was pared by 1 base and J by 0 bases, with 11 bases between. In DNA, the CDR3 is TGTGCCAGCAGCGTATCTGGGGGCAGCTCCTACGAGCAGTACTTC. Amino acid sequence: CASSVSGGSSYEQYF. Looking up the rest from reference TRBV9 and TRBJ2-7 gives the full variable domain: DSGVTQTPKHLITATGQRVTLRCSPRSGDLSVYWYQQSLDQGLQFLIQYYNGEERAKGNILERFSAQQFPDLHSELNLSSLELGDSALYFCASSVSGGSSYEQYFGPGTRLTVT.

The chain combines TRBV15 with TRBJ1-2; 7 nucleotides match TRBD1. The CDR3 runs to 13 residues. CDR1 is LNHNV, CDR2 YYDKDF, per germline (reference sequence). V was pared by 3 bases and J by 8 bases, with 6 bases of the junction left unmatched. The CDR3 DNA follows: TGTGCCACCAGCAGTGACAGGGTTGACGGCTACACCTTC. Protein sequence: CATSSDRVDGYTF.

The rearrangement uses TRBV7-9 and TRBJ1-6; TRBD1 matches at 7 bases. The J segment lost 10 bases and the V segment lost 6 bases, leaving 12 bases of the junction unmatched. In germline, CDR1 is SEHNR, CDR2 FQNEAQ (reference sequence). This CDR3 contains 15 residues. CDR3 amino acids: CASSQLTGLWSPLHF. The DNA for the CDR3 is TGTGCCAGCAGTCAGCTGACAGGGTTGTGGTCACCCCTCCACTTT.

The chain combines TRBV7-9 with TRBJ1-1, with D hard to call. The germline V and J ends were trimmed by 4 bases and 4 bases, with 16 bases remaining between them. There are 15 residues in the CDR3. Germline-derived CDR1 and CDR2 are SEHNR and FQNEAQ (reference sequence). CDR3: CASSSGLVGGTEAFF. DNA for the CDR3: TGTGCCAGCAGCTCTGGTCTCGTTGGAGGCACTGAAGCTTTCTTT.

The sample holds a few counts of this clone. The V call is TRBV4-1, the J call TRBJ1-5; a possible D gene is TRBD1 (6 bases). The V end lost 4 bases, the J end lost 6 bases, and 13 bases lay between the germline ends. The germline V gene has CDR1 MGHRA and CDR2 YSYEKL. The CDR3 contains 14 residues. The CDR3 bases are TGCGCCAGCAGCCGCGTGGCGGACAGTCAGCCCCAGCATTTT. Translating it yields CASSRVADSQPQHF.

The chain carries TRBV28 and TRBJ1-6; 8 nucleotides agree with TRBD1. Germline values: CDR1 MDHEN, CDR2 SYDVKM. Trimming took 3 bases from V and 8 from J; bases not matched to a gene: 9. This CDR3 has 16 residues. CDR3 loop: CASSLQDRAPDSPLHF. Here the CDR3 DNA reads TGTGCCAGCAGTTTGCAGGACAGGGCGCCGGATTCACCCCTCCACTTT.

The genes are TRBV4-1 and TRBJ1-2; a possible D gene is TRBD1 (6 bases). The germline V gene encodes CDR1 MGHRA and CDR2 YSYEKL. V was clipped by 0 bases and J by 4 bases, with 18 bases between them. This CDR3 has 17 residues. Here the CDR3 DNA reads TGCGCCAGCAGCCAAGATATGGGGGCAGGCCCTGTCTATGGCTACACCTTC. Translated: CASSQDMGAGPVYGYTF.

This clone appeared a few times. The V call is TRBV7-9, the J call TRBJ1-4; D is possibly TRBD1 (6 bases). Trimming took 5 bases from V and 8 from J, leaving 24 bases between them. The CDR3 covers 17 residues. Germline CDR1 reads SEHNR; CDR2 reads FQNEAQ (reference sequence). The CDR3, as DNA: TGTGCCAGCAGCCCGTTACTTGGCGTTTCCCAGGGGGAAAAACTGTTTTTT. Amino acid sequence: CASSPLLGVSQGEKLFF.

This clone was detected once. As DNA, the CDR3 is TGTGCCACCAGTGCTAGCGGGATCTCCTACAATGAGCAGTTCTTC. Encoded protein: CATSASGISYNEQFF. This rearrangement joins TRBV24-1 to TRBJ2-1; 9 nucleotides match TRBD2. Trimming cost V 5 bases and J 0 bases; bases outside gene matches: 1. This CDR3 is 15 amino acids long. The V gene's germline CDR1 is KGHDR and CDR2 SFDVKD.

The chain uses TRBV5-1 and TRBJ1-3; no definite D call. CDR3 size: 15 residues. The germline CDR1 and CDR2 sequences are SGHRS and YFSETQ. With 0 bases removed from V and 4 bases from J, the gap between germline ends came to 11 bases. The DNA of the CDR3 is TGCGCCAGCAGCTTGGAGGAGGGTTTGGGAAACACCATATATTTT. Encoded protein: CASSLEEGLGNTIYF.

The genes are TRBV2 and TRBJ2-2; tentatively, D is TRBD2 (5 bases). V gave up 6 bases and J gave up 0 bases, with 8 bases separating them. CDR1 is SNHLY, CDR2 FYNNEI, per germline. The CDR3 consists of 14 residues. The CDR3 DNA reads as TGTGCCAGCAGACGGGGATCGAACACCGGGGAGCTGTTTTTT. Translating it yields CASRRGSNTGELFF.

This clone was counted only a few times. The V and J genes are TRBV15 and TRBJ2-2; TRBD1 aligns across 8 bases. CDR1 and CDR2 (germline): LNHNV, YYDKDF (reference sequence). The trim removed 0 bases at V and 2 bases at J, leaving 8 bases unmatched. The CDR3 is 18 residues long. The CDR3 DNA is TGTGCCACCAGCAGAGATTTTCAGGGGGCTGTTAACACCGGGGAGCTGTTTTTT. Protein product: CATSRDFQGAVNTGELFF.

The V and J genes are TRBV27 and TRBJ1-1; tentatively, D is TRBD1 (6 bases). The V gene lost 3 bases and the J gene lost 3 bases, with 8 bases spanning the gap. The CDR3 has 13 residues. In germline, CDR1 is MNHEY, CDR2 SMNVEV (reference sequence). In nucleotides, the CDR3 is TGTGCCAGCAGTTTCAGGGGATACACTGAAGCTTTCTTT. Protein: CASSFRGYTEAFF.

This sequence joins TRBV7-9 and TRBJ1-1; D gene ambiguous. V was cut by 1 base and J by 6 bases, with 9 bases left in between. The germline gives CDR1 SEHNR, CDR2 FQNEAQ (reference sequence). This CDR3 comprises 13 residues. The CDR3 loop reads CASSLESGPEAFF. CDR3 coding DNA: TGTGCCAGCAGCTTAGAGAGCGGTCCTGAAGCTTTCTTT.

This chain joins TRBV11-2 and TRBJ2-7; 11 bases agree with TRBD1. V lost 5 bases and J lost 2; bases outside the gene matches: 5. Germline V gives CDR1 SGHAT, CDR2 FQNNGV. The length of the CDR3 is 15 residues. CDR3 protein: CASSTWDRGAYEQYV. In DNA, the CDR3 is TGTGCCAGCAGCACGTGGGACAGGGGGGCCTACGAGCAGTACGTC.

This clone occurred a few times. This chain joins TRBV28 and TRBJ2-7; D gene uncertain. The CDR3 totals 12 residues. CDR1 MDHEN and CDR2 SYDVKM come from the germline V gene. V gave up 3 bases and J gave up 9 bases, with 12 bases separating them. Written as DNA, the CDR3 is TGTGCCAGCAGTTTGGCGGCAGTCGGGCAGTACTTC. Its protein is CASSLAAVGQYF.

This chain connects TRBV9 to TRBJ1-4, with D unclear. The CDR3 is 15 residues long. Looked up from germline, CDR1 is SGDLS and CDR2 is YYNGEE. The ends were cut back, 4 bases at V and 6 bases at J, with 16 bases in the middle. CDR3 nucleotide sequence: TGTGCCAGCAGCCCTCACCCCCTAGCGGATGAAAAACTGTTTTTT. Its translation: CASSPHPLADEKLFF. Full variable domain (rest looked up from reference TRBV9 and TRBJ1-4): DSGVTQTPKHLITATGQRVTLRCSPRSGDLSVYWYQQSLDQGLQFLIQYYNGEERAKGNILERFSAQQFPDLHSELNLSSLELGDSALYFCASSPHPLADEKLFFGSGTQLSVL.

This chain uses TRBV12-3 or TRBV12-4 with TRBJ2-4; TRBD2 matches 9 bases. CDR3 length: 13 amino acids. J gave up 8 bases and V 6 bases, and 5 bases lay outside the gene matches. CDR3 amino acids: CASRLAGTDIQYF. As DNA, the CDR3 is TGTGCCAGCAGGCTAGCGGGAACGGACATTCAGTACTTC.

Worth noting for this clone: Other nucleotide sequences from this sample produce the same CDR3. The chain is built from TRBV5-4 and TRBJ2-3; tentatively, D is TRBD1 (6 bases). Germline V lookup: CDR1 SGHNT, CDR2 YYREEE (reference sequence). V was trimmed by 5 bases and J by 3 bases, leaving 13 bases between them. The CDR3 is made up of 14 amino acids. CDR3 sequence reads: CASSIKRGTDTQYF. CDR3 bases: TGTGCCAGCAGTATCAAGAGGGGGACAGATACGCAGTATTTT. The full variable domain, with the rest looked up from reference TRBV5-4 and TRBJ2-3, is ETGVTQSPTHLIKTRGQQVTLRCSSQSGHNTVSWYQQALGQGPQFIFQYYREEENGRGNFPPRFSGLQFPNYSSELNVNALELDDSALYLCASSIKRGTDTQYFGPGTRLTVL.

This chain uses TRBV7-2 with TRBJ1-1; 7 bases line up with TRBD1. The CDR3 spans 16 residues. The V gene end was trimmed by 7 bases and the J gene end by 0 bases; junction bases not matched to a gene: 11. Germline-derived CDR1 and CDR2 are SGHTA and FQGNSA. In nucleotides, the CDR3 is TGTGCCAGCACCGTCGGACAGGAGGGTATGAACACTGAAGCTTTCTTT. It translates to CASTVGQEGMNTEAFF.

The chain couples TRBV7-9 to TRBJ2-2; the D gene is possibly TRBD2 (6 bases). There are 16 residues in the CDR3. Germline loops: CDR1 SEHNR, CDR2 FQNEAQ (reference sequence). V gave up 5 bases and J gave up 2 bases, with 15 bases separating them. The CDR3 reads CASSPPEGFNTGELFF. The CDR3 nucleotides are TGTGCCAGCAGCCCCCCGGAGGGGTTTAACACCGGGGAGCTGTTTTTT. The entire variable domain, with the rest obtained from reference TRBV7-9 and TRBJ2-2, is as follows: DTGVSQNPRHKITKRGQNVTFRCDPISEHNRLYWYRQTLGQGPEFLTYFQNEAQLEKSRLLSDRFSAERPKGSFSTLEIQRTEQGDSAMYLCASSPPEGFNTGELFFGEGSRLTVL.

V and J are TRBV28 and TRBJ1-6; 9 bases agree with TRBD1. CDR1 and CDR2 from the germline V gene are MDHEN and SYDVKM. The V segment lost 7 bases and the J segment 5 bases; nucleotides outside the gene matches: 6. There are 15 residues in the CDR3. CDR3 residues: CASNGGQGDNSPLHF. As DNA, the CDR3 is TGTGCCAGCAATGGGGGACAGGGCGATAATTCACCCCTCCACTTT.

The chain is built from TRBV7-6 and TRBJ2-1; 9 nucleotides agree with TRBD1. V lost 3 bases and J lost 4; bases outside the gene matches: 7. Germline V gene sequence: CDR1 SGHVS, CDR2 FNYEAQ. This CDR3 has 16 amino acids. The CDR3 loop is CASSFRGTGSYNEQFF. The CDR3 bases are TGTGCCAGCAGCTTTCGTGGGACAGGGAGTTACAATGAGCAGTTCTTC.

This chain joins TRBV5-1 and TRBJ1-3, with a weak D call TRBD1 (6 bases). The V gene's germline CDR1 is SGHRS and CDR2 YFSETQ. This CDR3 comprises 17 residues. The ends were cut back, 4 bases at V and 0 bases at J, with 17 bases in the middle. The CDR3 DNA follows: TGCGCCAGCAGCCCCAATATAGGACAGATCTCTGGAAACACCATATATTTT. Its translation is CASSPNIGQISGNTIYF.

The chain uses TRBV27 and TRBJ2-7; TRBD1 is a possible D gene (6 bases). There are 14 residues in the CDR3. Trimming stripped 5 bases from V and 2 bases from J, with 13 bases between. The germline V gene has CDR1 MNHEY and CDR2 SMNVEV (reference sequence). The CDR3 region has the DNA TGTGCCAGCAGTCCATCGACAGGCCCCTACGAGCAGTACGTC. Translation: CASSPSTGPYEQYV.

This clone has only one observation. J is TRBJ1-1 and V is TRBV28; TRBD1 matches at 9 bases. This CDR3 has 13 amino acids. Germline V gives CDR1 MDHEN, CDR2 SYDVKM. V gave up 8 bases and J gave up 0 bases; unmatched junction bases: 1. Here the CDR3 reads CASDRGVNTEAFF. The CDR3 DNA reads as TGTGCCAGCGACAGGGGGGTGAACACTGAAGCTTTCTTT.

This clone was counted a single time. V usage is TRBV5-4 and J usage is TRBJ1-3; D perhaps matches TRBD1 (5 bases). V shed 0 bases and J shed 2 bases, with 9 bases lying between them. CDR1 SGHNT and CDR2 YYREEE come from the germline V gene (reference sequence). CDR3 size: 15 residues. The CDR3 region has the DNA TGTGCCAGCAGCTTGGGCGGGGGGACTGGAAACACCATATATTTT. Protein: CASSLGGGTGNTIYF.

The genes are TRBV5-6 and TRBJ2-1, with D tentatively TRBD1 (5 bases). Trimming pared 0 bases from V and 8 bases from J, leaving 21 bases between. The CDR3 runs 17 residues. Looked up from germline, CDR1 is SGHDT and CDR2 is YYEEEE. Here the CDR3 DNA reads TGTGCCAGCAGCTTGGTCAGGGTATTACAGATTTCGGATGAGCAGTTCTTC. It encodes CASSLVRVLQISDEQFF.

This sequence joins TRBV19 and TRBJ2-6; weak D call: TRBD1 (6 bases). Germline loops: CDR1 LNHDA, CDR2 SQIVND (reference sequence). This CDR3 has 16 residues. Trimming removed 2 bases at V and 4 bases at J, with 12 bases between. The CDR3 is CASSISLGAGANVLTF. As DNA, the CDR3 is TGTGCCAGTAGTATATCGCTGGGGGCGGGGGCCAACGTCCTGACTTTC.

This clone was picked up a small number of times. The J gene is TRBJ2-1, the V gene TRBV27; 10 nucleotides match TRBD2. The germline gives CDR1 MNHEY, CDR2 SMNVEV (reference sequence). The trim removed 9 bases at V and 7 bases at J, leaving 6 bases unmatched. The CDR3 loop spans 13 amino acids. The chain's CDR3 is CASISTSGNEQFF. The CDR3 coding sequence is TGTGCCAGTATATCGACTAGCGGGAATGAGCAGTTCTTC.